This TCR beta chain was sequenced for a study of shared clonotypes between healthy human individuals. The study's findings and limits: Sampling included only blood; tissue repertoires likely differ.

Terminally differentiated effector memory CD45RA+ cells were left out of the naive CD8 fraction, which was CD45RO-negative and positively selected for CCR7. This CDR3 contains 15 residues. Germline V lookup: CDR1 PRHDT, CDR2 FYEKMQ (reference sequence). V lost 5 bases and J lost 1; bases outside the gene matches: 6. Comment on this clone: The antigen is unknown.

This table comes from immunoSEQ multiplex PCR, and its TCRdb copy is limited to in-frame clones, with some not included. Of roughly 2,000,000 clones in the sample, just under 95% were seen once. This TCR was recovered from a man between 18 and 35 years old in good health. Some clones in this sample may be carry-over from other donors' samples. The chain joins TRBV13 to TRBJ2-3; TRBD2 aligns across 7 bases. Material for sequencing was naive CD8+ T cells from PBMCs. In DNA form, the CDR3 reads TGTGCCAGCAGCCCCCAGCGGGGACGCACAGATACGCAGTATTTT. Protein product: CASSPQRGRTDTQYF.